Following are 18 T cell receptor beta chains from one sample sequenced in a study of T cells in women clearing cervical HPV infection. Sequencing was performed with immunoSEQ multiplex PCR; in TCRdb, only in-frame clones are kept and a portion is missing. This sample contains 45,000 to 55,000 clones. The sample consisted of blood buffy coat. All receptors derive from a woman between 18 and 70 years old with a cervical HPV16 infection that either progressed to CIN3+ or cleared (not recorded which).

Remarks on this clone: The read terminates 3 residues before the CDR3 end, so the remaining end is supplied by the germline J gene. The chain couples TRBV2 to TRBJ2-6, with TRBD1 matching over 7 bases. Per germline, CDR1 SNHLY and CDR2 FYNNEI. V lost 3 bases and J lost 0; bases outside the gene matches: 5. This CDR3 region has 17 residues. CDR3 DNA (partial): TGTGCCAGCAGTGAGGGGACAGCCTTCTCTGGGGCCAACGTC. Protein: CASSEGTAFSGANV. The entire CDR3 protein is CASSEGTAFSGANVLTF.

Concerning this clone itself: The read is 3 residues too short to cover the CDR3 end, so that end is filled in from the germline J gene. This sequence joins TRBV5-1 and TRBJ2-7; no reliable D call. The germline gives CDR1 SGHRS, CDR2 YFSETQ. The CDR3 is made up of 14 amino acids. V was shortened by 1 base and J by 2 bases, with 10 bases between the two germline ends. The CDR3 reads CASSLRTRTYEQYF. CDR3 DNA, as far as it was read: TGCGCCAGCAGCTTGCGCACCAGAACCTACGAG. Variable domain in full (rest from reference TRBV5-1 and TRBJ2-7): KAGVTQTPRYLIKTRGQQVTLSCSPISGHRSVSWYQQTPGQGLQFLFEYFSETQRNKGNFPGRFSGRQFSNSRSEMNVSTLELGDSALYLCASSLRTRTYEQYFGPGTRLTVT.

Turning to this clone: The CDR3 is cut off 3 residues early in the read; its end comes from the germline J gene. V and J are TRBV2 and TRBJ1-2, with D unclear. The V gene lost 6 bases and the J gene lost 0 bases, with 8 bases spanning the gap. Germline CDR1 is SNHLY and CDR2 is FYNNEI. There are 13 residues in the CDR3. The CDR3 bases that were read are TGTGCCAGCAGAGTGCAGGCTAACTATGGC. Its protein is CASRVQANYG. The whole CDR3 sequence reads CASRVQANYGYTF.

With respect to this clone: The CDR3 end lies 3 residues beyond the end of the read and is filled in from the germline J gene. This chain uses TRBV20-1 with TRBJ2-5; 7 bases match TRBD1. The CDR3 has 16 residues. Germline V gene sequence: CDR1 DFQATT, CDR2 SNEGSKA (reference sequence). V trimming: 2 bases; J trimming: 2 bases; junction bases outside the gene matches: 11. This chain's CDR3 is CSARIDRAGTQETQYF. The covered CDR3 bases are TGCAGTGCTAGAATAGACAGGGCCGGGACACAAGAGACC.

About this clone: The sequenced fragment ends 3 residues before the CDR3 boundary, so the rest is inferred from the germline J gene. The chain couples TRBV5-1 to TRBJ2-3; TRBD2 matches at 9 bases. CDR1 is SGHRS and CDR2 is YFSETQ in the germline V gene. The ends lost 4 bases at V and 0 bases at J; junction bases unmatched: 12. The CDR3 is 18 amino acids. The sequenced part of the CDR3 DNA is TGCGCCAGCAGCCCCACCCCCTTAGCGGGGGACAGCACAGATACG. Translated: CASSPTPLAGDSTDT. The whole CDR3 is CASSPTPLAGDSTDTQYF.

On this clone: The observed sequence ends 3 residues before the CDR3 terminus, with the missing tail filled in from the germline J gene. The V call is TRBV5-1, the J call TRBJ2-7, with 7 bases aligning to TRBD2. Germline CDR1 and CDR2: SGHRS and YFSETQ. The CDR3 runs to 15 residues. J lost 3 bases, V lost 0 bases, and 6 bases had no gene match. CDR3 DNA (partial): TGCGCCAGCAGCTTGGTCCCAGCGGGGAACTACGAG. It is translated as CASSLVPAGNYE. From start to end, the CDR3 is CASSLVPAGNYEQYF.

CDR3 loop: CASSSGGNSYEQYF. CDR3 bases read: TGTGCCAGTAGTAGCGGGGGGAACTCCTACGAG. This chain uses TRBV19 with TRBJ2-7; 8 positions agree with TRBD2. The read terminates 3 residues before the CDR3 end, so the remaining end is supplied by the germline J gene. This CDR3 contains 14 residues. Germline V gene lookup returns CDR1 LNHDA and CDR2 SQIVND (reference sequence). V shed 4 bases, J shed 0 bases, and the junction held 2 bases outside the gene matches.

Of note for this clone: The missing CDR3 end, 3 residues past where the read stops, is filled in from the germline J gene. This rearrangement joins TRBV20-1 to TRBJ2-3, with D possibly matching TRBD2 (6 bases). The CDR3 extends over 13 amino acids. The germline V gene encodes CDR1 DFQATT and CDR2 SNEGSKA (reference sequence). The CDR3 DNA, read in part, is TGCAGTGCCCCCGGGGGTCCCCAAGAGACG. Its translation: CSAPGGPQET. The full CDR3 reads CSAPGGPQETQYF.

Regarding this clone: The CDR3 is cut off 3 residues early in the read; its end comes from the germline J gene. The J gene is TRBJ2-3, the V gene TRBV19; D possibly corresponds to TRBD2 (5 bases). This CDR3 region has 15 residues. CDR1 and CDR2 from the germline V gene are LNHDA and SQIVND (reference sequence). The germline V and J ends were trimmed by 5 bases and 5 bases, with 17 bases remaining between them. This CDR3 is CASSRALGRGDTQYF. The part of the CDR3 DNA that was read is TGTGCCAGTAGTCGCGCCCTCGGACGGGGAGATACG.

A note on this clone: Read data end 3 residues before the CDR3 end; the end is taken from the germline J gene. The chain links TRBV19 to TRBJ1-5, with 7 bases matching TRBD1. CDR3 length: 15 amino acids. From germline, CDR1 is LNHDA and CDR2 SQIVND (reference sequence). Trimming removed 5 bases from V and 0 bases from J; junction bases left unmatched: 4. The CDR3 sequence: CASSVTGDSNQPQHF. The CDR3 DNA, read in part, is TGTGCCAGTAGTGTCACAGGGGATAGCAATCAGCCC.

Of note for this clone: The read ends 3 residues before the CDR3 terminus; that terminus is restored from the germline J gene. The V and J genes are TRBV5-1 and TRBJ2-3; no definite D call. V was pared by 0 bases and J by 7 bases, with 18 bases between. This CDR3 is 16 amino acids long. Germline CDR1 and CDR2: SGHRS and YFSETQ. The covered CDR3 bases are TGCGCCAGCAGCTTGGGCCGGCGGCCCTTGATTAATACG. This codes for CASSLGRRPLINT. The whole CDR3 protein reads CASSLGRRPLINTQYF.

Worth noting for this clone: Coverage ceases 3 residues before the CDR3 finishes, and the germline J gene fills in the end. The chain combines TRBV5-1 with TRBJ2-5, with 8 bases matching TRBD1. This CDR3 region has 14 residues. Germline V gives CDR1 SGHRS, CDR2 YFSETQ. Losses at the gene ends were 5 bases for V and 5 bases for J; bases not matched to a gene: 8. CDR3 DNA, as far as it was read: TGCGCCAGCAGGAGGACAGGGATTACGGAGACC. Its translation: CASRRTGITET. The full CDR3 protein is CASRRTGITETQYF.

Notes on this clone: The read stops 3 residues short of the end of the CDR3; the missing end is completed from the germline J gene. The genes are TRBV4-2 and TRBJ2-3, with TRBD2 matching over 12 bases. The CDR3 contains 18 residues. After removal of 3 bases from V and 6 bases from J, the junction contained 13 bases not matched to a gene. Looked up from germline, CDR1 is LGHNA and CDR2 is YNFKEQ. The CDR3 protein is CASSHFAILAGGVDTQYF. The part of the CDR3 DNA that was read is TGTGCCAGCAGCCATTTCGCAATACTAGCGGGGGGTGTGGATACG.

With respect to this clone: Sequencing ends 3 residues short of the CDR3 end; the germline J gene provides the rest. This sequence joins TRBV5-1 and TRBJ2-7, with 8 bases fitting TRBD1. Trimming removed 4 bases from V and 5 bases from J; junction bases left unmatched: 20. Germline V CDR1 and CDR2: SGHRS, YFSETQ. The CDR3 length is 18 residues. This CDR3 is CASSGGPGGALKTDEQYF. Partial CDR3 DNA: TGCGCCAGCAGCGGCGGGCCAGGGGGCGCGTTGAAGACCGACGAG. The whole variable domain, filled in from reference TRBV5-1 and TRBJ2-7, reads KAGVTQTPRYLIKTRGQQVTLSCSPISGHRSVSWYQQTPGQGLQFLFEYFSETQRNKGNFPGRFSGRQFSNSRSEMNVSTLELGDSALYLCASSGGPGGALKTDEQYFGPGTRLTVT.

In the case of this clone: The CDR3 is cut off 3 residues early in the read; its end comes from the germline J gene. The gene calls are TRBV27 and TRBJ2-7; D unresolved. Trimming took off 2 bases at V and 0 bases at J, with 5 bases between the two ends. The CDR3 consists of 13 residues. Germline CDR1 and CDR2: MNHEY and SMNVEV (reference sequence). CDR3 bases read: TGTGCCAGCAGTTTAGGCGGCTCCTACGAG. Translation: CASSLGGSYE. The full CDR3 reads CASSLGGSYEQYF.

For this clone: The CDR3 is cut off 3 residues early in the read; its end comes from the germline J gene. This chain links TRBV7-7 with TRBJ1-2; D is undetermined. The CDR3 has 13 amino acids. The germline gives CDR1 SSHAT, CDR2 FNYEAQ (reference sequence). CDR3 DNA (partial): TGTGCCAGCAGCTTAGGGAGCACAGATACC. Translating gives CASSLGSTDT. In full, the CDR3 is CASSLGSTDTYTF.

CDR3 bases read: TGTGCCAGCTACCACTCTCGGGGGGATGAG. Translated: CASYHSRGDE. The complete CDR3 protein is CASYHSRGDEQFF. The chain joins TRBV2 to TRBJ2-1; TRBD2 aligns across 7 bases. The CDR3 end is not reached by the read, which stops 3 residues before it; the germline J gene fills it in. V lost 8 bases, J lost 8 bases, and 9 bases stayed unmatched. CDR1 is SNHLY and CDR2 is FYNNEI in the germline V gene. The CDR3 extends over 13 amino acids.

Note on this clone: The read halts 3 residues ahead of the CDR3 end, with the missing end drawn from the germline J gene. This chain connects TRBV2 to TRBJ2-7; D possibly corresponds to TRBD1 (6 bases). CDR3 length equals 13 residues. The germline V gene encodes CDR1 SNHLY and CDR2 FYNNEI. V lost 6 bases to trimming and J lost 6 bases, with 15 bases between them. CDR3 bases read: TGTGCCAGCAGCTTTTCACAGGGTACCGAG. Translated, it gives CASSFSQGTE. The whole CDR3 sequence is CASSFSQGTEQYF.